This T cell receptor beta chain was identified in a study of blood T cell repertoires in COVID-19. Background on the study: The samples span acute and convalescent COVID-19 from the United States, Italy and Spain.

V trimming: 4 bases; J trimming: 5 bases; junction bases outside the gene matches: 6. The CDR3 has 14 residues. Germline V gene data show CDR1 as LNHDA and CDR2 as SQIVND (reference sequence). Repertoires were generated with immunoSEQ multiplex PCR, while TCRdb's copy carries only in-frame clones and drops some. Counted here are roughly 79,000 clones, 65% to 85% occurring once; the ten biggest clones make up about 5%. What was sequenced was peripheral blood. This clonotype was sampled from a man aged 55 to 70 with active or convalescent COVID-19. The chain couples TRBV19 to TRBJ2-3, with 7 bases fitting TRBD1. In DNA, the CDR3 is TGTGCCAGTAGTACAGGACAGGTTATAGATACGCAGTATTTT. This sequence encodes CASSTGQVIDTQYF.